These T cell receptor beta chains were read from a single sample in a study of cytomegalovirus exposure and HLA in healthy donors. Measured with immunoSEQ multiplex PCR; TCRdb has only the in-frame clones, and not every one. The sample lists about 88,000 clones, over 80% occurring once. Sequenced: PBMCs. The receptors derive from a man aged 18 to 35 in good health and CMV-seronegative. Each CDR3 is given with its conserved first and last residue. The D gene is left open where the match is weak. Size is omitted from some rows. Given values are once, few, many or a class for expanded clones.

v_call: TRBV5-1; d_call: -; j_call: TRBJ1-5; clone_size: -; cdr3_aa: CASSFGGSSNQPQHF; cdr3_nt: TGCGCCAGCAGCTTTGGCGGGTCTAGCAATCAGCCCCAGCATTTT
v_call: TRBV27; d_call: TRBD1; j_call: TRBJ2-7; clone_size: -; cdr3_aa: CASSLGQGAREQYF; cdr3_nt: TGTGCCAGCAGTTTAGGCCAGGGGGCTCGGGAGCAGTACTTC
v_call: TRBV2; d_call: -; j_call: TRBJ2-3; clone_size: -; cdr3_aa: CASSSYSDTQYF; cdr3_nt: TGTGCCAGCAGTTCTTATTCAGATACGCAGTATTTT
v_call: TRBV28; d_call: -; j_call: TRBJ2-3; clone_size: -; cdr3_aa: CASTGKKSTDTQYF; cdr3_nt: TGTGCCAGCACAGGAAAAAAAAGCACAGATACGCAGTATTTT
v_call: TRBV30; d_call: TRBD2; j_call: TRBJ2-3; clone_size: once; cdr3_aa: CAWSVGGLAGVDTQYF; cdr3_nt: TGTGCCTGGAGTGTAGGGGGACTAGCGGGAGTAGATACGCAGTATTTT
v_call: TRBV5-1; d_call: TRBD2; j_call: TRBJ2-1; clone_size: once; cdr3_aa: CASSLDVRTSGSSYEQFF; cdr3_nt: TGCGCCAGCAGCTTGGATGTTCGGACTAGCGGGAGTTCCTATGAGCAGTTCTTC
v_call: TRBV18; d_call: TRBD1; j_call: TRBJ1-4; clone_size: -; cdr3_aa: CASSPQGAQGNEKLFF; cdr3_nt: TGTGCCAGCTCACCGCAGGGGGCGCAGGGTAATGAAAAACTGTTTTTT
v_call: TRBV18; d_call: -; j_call: TRBJ2-5; clone_size: -; cdr3_aa: CASSRGAGGETQYF; cdr3_nt: TGTGCCAGCTCACGCGGGGCTGGGGGAGAGACCCAGTACTTC
v_call: TRBV29-1; d_call: TRBD1; j_call: TRBJ1-2; clone_size: -; cdr3_aa: CSVRQGVGYTF; cdr3_nt: TGCAGCGTGAGACAGGGGGTAGGCTACACCTTC
v_call: TRBV14; d_call: -; j_call: TRBJ2-7; clone_size: -; cdr3_aa: CASSPTNSYEQYF; cdr3_nt: TGTGCCAGCAGCCCGACAAATAGCTACGAGCAGTACTTC
v_call: TRBV5-5; d_call: -; j_call: TRBJ1-2; clone_size: -; cdr3_aa: CASSILRYRDDYGYTF; cdr3_nt: TGTGCCAGCAGCATACTTCGTTACAGGGATGACTATGGCTACACCTTC
v_call: TRBV7-9; d_call: -; j_call: TRBJ1-1; clone_size: -; cdr3_aa: CASSLRLNTEAFF; cdr3_nt: TGTGCCAGCAGCTTGAGGCTAAACACTGAAGCTTTCTTT
v_call: TRBV6-1; d_call: -; j_call: TRBJ2-2; clone_size: -; cdr3_aa: CASHLQGNTGELFF; cdr3_nt: TGTGCCAGCCACTTACAGGGGAACACCGGGGAGCTGTTTTTT
v_call: TRBV7-2; d_call: TRBD1; j_call: TRBJ2-7; clone_size: few; cdr3_aa: CASSLDQGASYEQYF; cdr3_nt: TGTGCCAGCAGCTTGGATCAGGGGGCGTCGTACGAGCAGTACTTC
v_call: TRBV6-5; d_call: -; j_call: TRBJ1-2; clone_size: -; cdr3_aa: CASSARPWTAYGYTF; cdr3_nt: TGTGCCAGCAGTGCAAGACCATGGACAGCATATGGCTACACCTTC
v_call: TRBV11-2; d_call: TRBD1; j_call: TRBJ2-7; clone_size: -; cdr3_aa: CASSLVWTGGYEQYF; cdr3_nt: TGTGCCAGCAGCTTAGTATGGACAGGGGGATACGAGCAGTACTTC
v_call: TRBV7-8; d_call: -; j_call: TRBJ2-2; clone_size: -; cdr3_aa: CASSLVVFGGGTGELFF; cdr3_nt: TGTGCCAGCAGCTTAGTAGTTTTCGGGGGTGGGACCGGGGAGCTGTTTTTT
v_call: TRBV7-9; d_call: -; j_call: TRBJ2-1; clone_size: once; cdr3_aa: CASSSSEASDNEQFF; cdr3_nt: TGTGCCAGCAGCTCAAGTGAGGCTAGCGACAATGAGCAGTTCTTC
v_call: TRBV18; d_call: -; j_call: TRBJ2-7; clone_size: -; cdr3_aa: CASSPPPGSYEQYF; cdr3_nt: TGTGCCAGCTCACCCCCCCCGGGCTCCTACGAGCAGTACTTC
v_call: TRBV7-9; d_call: -; j_call: TRBJ2-7; clone_size: -; cdr3_aa: CASSSIPGEQYF; cdr3_nt: TGTGCCAGCAGCTCAATACCGGGGGAGCAGTACTTC
v_call: TRBV19; d_call: -; j_call: TRBJ1-2; clone_size: -; cdr3_aa: CASSTQGLVDYGYTF; cdr3_nt: TGTGCCAGTAGTACTCAGGGGCTGGTCGACTATGGCTACACCTTC
v_call: TRBV28; d_call: TRBD1; j_call: TRBJ2-7; clone_size: -; cdr3_aa: CASRETQTGAYEQYF; cdr3_nt: TGTGCCAGCAGGGAAACCCAGACAGGGGCCTACGAGCAGTACTTC
v_call: TRBV5-1; d_call: TRBD2; j_call: TRBJ2-1; clone_size: once; cdr3_aa: CASSSLASGRGNEQFF; cdr3_nt: TGCGCCAGCAGCTCCCTCGCTAGCGGGAGGGGCAATGAGCAGTTCTTC
v_call: TRBV29-1; d_call: TRBD1; j_call: TRBJ1-5; clone_size: -; cdr3_aa: CSAQGARNQPQHF; cdr3_nt: TGCAGCGCCCAGGGGGCGCGTAATCAGCCCCAGCATTTT